A single sample is the source of the 7 T cell receptor beta chains below, sequenced in a study of cytomegalovirus exposure and HLA in healthy donors. The PCR was carried out with 60 Vbeta primers and 13 Jbeta primers. Libraries were prepared by immunoSEQ multiplex PCR; TCRdb keeps only in-frame clonotypes and omits some of them. The sample records 100,000 to 150,000 clones, roughly 82% being singletons. Sequenced: PBMCs. The receptor source for this set is a woman aged 18-30 years in good health and CMV-seronegative.

V and J are TRBV27 and TRBJ2-3; TRBD2 might be the D (6 bases). The CDR3 runs to 14 residues. Trimming shortened V by 6 bases and J by 4 bases, and 14 bases separated the two germline ends. CDR1 and CDR2 (germline): MNHEY, SMNVEV (reference sequence). CDR3 residues: CASSLANYPDTQYF. The CDR3 bases are TGTGCCAGCAGCCTAGCGAACTACCCAGATACGCAGTATTTT.

The genes are TRBV18 and TRBJ1-5; D ambiguous. Germline-derived CDR1 and CDR2 are KGHSH and LQKENI. The CDR3 extends over 15 amino acids. V was pared by 3 bases and J by 0 bases, with 9 bases between. This CDR3 reads CASSPPGNSNQPQHF. CDR3 bases: TGTGCCAGCTCACCGCCGGGGAATAGCAATCAGCCCCAGCATTTT.

The J gene is TRBJ2-6, the V gene TRBV7-2; the D is unclear. The CDR3 loop spans 13 amino acids. Germline lookup yields CDR1 SGHTA and CDR2 FQGNSA. Trimming left V 2 bases short and J 3 bases short, with 2 bases between. The CDR3 spells CASSLHGANVLTF. The CDR3 DNA follows: TGTGCCAGCAGCTTACATGGGGCCAACGTCCTGACTTTC. The full variable domain, rest sourced from reference TRBV7-2 and TRBJ2-6, is GAGVSQSPSNKVTEKGKDVELRCDPISGHTALYWYRQSLGQGLEFLIYFQGNSAPDKSGLPSDRFSAERTGGSVSTLTIQRTQQEDSAVYLCASSLHGANVLTFGAGSRLTVL.

The gene calls are TRBV11-2 and TRBJ2-3; D gene uncertain. From germline, CDR1 is SGHAT and CDR2 FQNNGV. The CDR3 runs 15 residues. The ends were cut back, 1 base at V and 2 bases at J, with 10 bases in the middle. CDR3 amino acids: CASSLVSRYTDTQYF. The CDR3 nucleotides are TGTGCCAGCAGCTTAGTGTCGCGGTACACAGATACGCAGTATTTT.

This rearrangement joins TRBV7-9 to TRBJ2-1; no firm D call. CDR1 and CDR2 from the germline V gene are SEHNR and FQNEAQ (reference sequence). The V end was cut by 5 bases, the J end by 2 bases, with 10 bases between. The CDR3 has 14 residues. This CDR3 reads CASSLLAAYNEQFF. As DNA, the CDR3 is TGTGCCAGCAGCCTCTTGGCAGCCTACAATGAGCAGTTCTTC.

The CDR3 reads CASSQARVGTSDTQYF. The DNA of the CDR3 is TGCGCCAGCAGCCAAGCTCGGGTAGGGACTAGTGATACGCAGTATTTT. V usage is TRBV4-3 and J usage is TRBJ2-3; 8 nucleotides agree with TRBD2. Germline V gene lookup returns CDR1 LGHNA and CDR2 YSLEER. CDR3 size: 16 residues. Unmatched junction bases numbered 9, after V lost 1 base and J lost 6 bases.

This clone was observed a handful of times. This chain joins TRBV2 and TRBJ1-6; D ambiguous. Germline assignment: CDR1 SNHLY and CDR2 FYNNEI. The CDR3 length is 13 residues. V dropped 7 bases and J dropped 2 bases, with 6 bases sitting between them. The chain's CDR3 is CASTGAYNSPLHF. CDR3 DNA: TGTGCCAGCACGGGAGCCTATAATTCACCCCTCCACTTT.